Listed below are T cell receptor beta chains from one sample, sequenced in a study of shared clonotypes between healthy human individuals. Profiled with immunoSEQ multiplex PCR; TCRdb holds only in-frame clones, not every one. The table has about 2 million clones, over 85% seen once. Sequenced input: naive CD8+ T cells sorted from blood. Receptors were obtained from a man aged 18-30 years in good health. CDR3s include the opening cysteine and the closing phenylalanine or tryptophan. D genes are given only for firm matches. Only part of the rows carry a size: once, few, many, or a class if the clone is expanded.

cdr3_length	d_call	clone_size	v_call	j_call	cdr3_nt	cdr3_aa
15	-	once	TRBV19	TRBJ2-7	TGTGCCAGTAGTACTGCCCCATCTGGACCCTACGAGCAGTACTTC	CASSTAPSGPYEQYF
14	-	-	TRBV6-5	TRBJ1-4	TGTGCCAGCACCCAATACCGGGATGGTGAAAAACTGTTTTTT	CASTQYRDGEKLFF
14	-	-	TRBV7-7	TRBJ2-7	TGTGCTAGCAGCCCCAGGGCGGGTACGTACGAGCAGTACTTC	CASSPRAGTYEQYF
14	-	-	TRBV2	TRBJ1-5	TGTGCCAGCAGTGAAGTTCGGGAGAGGGAGCCCCAGCATTTT	CASSEVREREPQHF
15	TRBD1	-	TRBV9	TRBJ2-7	TGTGCCAGCAGCCCTAGCGACAGGGGGACCTACGAGCAGTACTTC	CASSPSDRGTYEQYF
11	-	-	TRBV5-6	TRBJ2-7	TGTGCCAGCAGCTTTACGGCCGAGCAGTACTTC	CASSFTAEQYF
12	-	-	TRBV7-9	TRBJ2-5	TGTGCCAGCAGCTTAGGGGCAGAGACCCAGTACTTC	CASSLGAETQYF
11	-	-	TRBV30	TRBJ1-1	TGTGCCTGTGGGGAGAACACTGAAGCTTTCTTT	CACGENTEAFF
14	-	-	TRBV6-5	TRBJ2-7	TGTGCCAGCAGTTCACACTCGCGGGCCTACGAGCAGTACTTC	CASSSHSRAYEQYF
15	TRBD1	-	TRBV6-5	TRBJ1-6	TGTGCCAGCAGTTACGAAGGACAGGGGACTTCACCCCTCCACTTT	CASSYEGQGTSPLHF
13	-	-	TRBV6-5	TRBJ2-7	TGTGCCAGCAGTACCGGACACGATTACGAGCAGTACTTC	CASSTGHDYEQYF
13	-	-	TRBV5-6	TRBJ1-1	TGTGCCAGCAGCTTCGGGGGGCGGACTGAAGCTTTCTTT	CASSFGGRTEAFF
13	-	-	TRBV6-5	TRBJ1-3	TGTGCCAGCAGTCAGGGATATGGAAACACCATATATTTT	CASSQGYGNTIYF
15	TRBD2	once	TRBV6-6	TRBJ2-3	TGTGCCAGCAGTCCCTACGGGGGGGCCGGGGATACGCAGTATTTT	CASSPYGGAGDTQYF
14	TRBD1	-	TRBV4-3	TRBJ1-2	TGCGCCAGTAGACCGGGACAGGTGGGCTATGGCTACACCTTC	CASRPGQVGYGYTF
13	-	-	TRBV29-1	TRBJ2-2	TGCAGCGGACTAACTGCGAACACCGGGGAGCTGTTTTTT	CSGLTANTGELFF
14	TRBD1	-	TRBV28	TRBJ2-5	TGTGCCAGCAGTCCCGACAGGGTGGAGGAGACCCAGTACTTC	CASSPDRVEETQYF
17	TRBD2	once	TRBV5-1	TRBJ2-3	TGCGCCAGCAGCTTGGTAGTTCTAGCGGCTAGCACAGATACGCAGTATTTT	CASSLVVLAASTDTQYF
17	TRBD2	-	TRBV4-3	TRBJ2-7	TGCGCCAGCAGCCAGGGACTAGCGGGAGGGTTAACCTACGAGCAGTACTTC	CASSQGLAGGLTYEQYF
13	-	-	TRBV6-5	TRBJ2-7	TGTGCCAGCAGTTACTCGGTCGCCTACGAGCAGTACTTC	CASSYSVAYEQYF
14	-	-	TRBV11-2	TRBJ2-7	TGTGCCAGCAGCTTGGGGACACCACTCTACGAGCAGTACTTC	CASSLGTPLYEQYF
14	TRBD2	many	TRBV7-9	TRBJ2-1	TGTGCCAGCAGGACTAGCGGGATATTAAATGAGCAGTTCTTC	CASRTSGILNEQFF
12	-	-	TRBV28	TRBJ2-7	TGTGCCAGCCTCGATTTTGGAAACGAGCAGTACTTC	CASLDFGNEQYF
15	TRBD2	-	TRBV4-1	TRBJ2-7	TGCGCCAGCAGCCCCTTACTAGCGGGAGACTACGAGCAGTACTTC	CASSPLLAGDYEQYF
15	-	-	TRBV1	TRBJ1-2	TGCACCAGCAGCCACAGCAGGGGGCGCGGCTATGGCTACACCTTC	CTSSHSRGRGYGYTF
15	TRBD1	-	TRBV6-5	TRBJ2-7	TGTGCCAGCAGTCCCCTAGGGACAGGGATCTACGAGCAGTACTTC	CASSPLGTGIYEQYF
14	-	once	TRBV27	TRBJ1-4	TGTGCCAGCAGTCCCTCGATAGGGGGTGAAAAACTGTTTTTT	CASSPSIGGEKLFF
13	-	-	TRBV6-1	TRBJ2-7	TGTGCCAGCAGGCTGGAGAGCTCCTACGAGCAGTACTTC	CASRLESSYEQYF
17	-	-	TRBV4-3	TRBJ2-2	TGCGCCAGCAGCTTCTCCCCCGGAGATTCGGACACCGGGGAGCTGTTTTTT	CASSFSPGDSDTGELFF
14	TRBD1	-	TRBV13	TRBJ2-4	TGTGCCAGCAGCTCAGACAGGGGGCCCTTCATTCAGTACTTC	CASSSDRGPFIQYF
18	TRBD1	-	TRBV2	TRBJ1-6	TGTGCCAGCAACGTTGGACAGGGAATAGCTCAGGGTGATTCACCCCTCCACTTT	CASNVGQGIAQGDSPLHF
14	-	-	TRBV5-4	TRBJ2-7	TGTGCCAGCAGCTTGGTTGGAGAAACCTACGAGCAGTACTTC	CASSLVGETYEQYF
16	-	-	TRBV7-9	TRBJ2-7	TGTGCCAGCAGCCCCCCCGAGGTCGGGAGCTCCTACGAGCAGTACTTC	CASSPPEVGSSYEQYF
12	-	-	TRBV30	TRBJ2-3	TGTGCCTGGAGCGGACTACCAGATACGCAGTATTTT	CAWSGLPDTQYF
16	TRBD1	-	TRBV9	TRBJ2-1	TGTGCCAGCAGCGCTACAGGACAGGGAACCTACAATGAGCAGTTCTTC	CASSATGQGTYNEQFF
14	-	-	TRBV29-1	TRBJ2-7	TGCAGCGTTGAATCCATTTGGGATCCCTACGAGCAGTACTTC	CSVESIWDPYEQYF
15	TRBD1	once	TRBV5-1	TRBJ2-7	TGCGCCAGCAGCTCAACCGGGACAGGCGCCTACGAGCAGTACTTC	CASSSTGTGAYEQYF
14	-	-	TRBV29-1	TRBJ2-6	TGCAGCGTTCTCGCGAGCTCTGGGGCCAACGTCCTGACTTTC	CSVLASSGANVLTF
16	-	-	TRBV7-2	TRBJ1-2	TGTGCCAGCAGCTTAGCAAGTCTCTTGGGGGCAGATGGCTACACCTTC	CASSLASLLGADGYTF
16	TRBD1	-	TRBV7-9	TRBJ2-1	TGTGCCAGCAGCCCACCTGGGACAGGGGCTCTAAATGAGCAGTTCTTC	CASSPPGTGALNEQFF
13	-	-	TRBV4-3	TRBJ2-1	TGCGCCAGCAGCCAAGTACAGGGTTATGAGCAGTTCTTC	CASSQVQGYEQFF
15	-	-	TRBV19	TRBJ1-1	TGTGCCAGTAGTATAGATGAGGAGGTGAACACTGAAGCTTTCTTT	CASSIDEEVNTEAFF
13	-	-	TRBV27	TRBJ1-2	TGTGCCAGCAGTTTAACGGAGGGGAATGGGTACACCTTC	CASSLTEGNGYTF
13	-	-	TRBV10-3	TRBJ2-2	TGTGCCATCAGTGAGGGGGACACCGGGGAGCTGTTTTTT	CAISEGDTGELFF
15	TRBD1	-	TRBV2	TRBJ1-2	TGTGCCAGCAGTGATGGACAGGGATTTAACTATGGCTACACCTTC	CASSDGQGFNYGYTF
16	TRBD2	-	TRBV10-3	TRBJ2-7	TGTGCCATCAGCAGCGGGGGGGTAGCGGGAACATACGAGCAGTACTTC	CAISSGGVAGTYEQYF
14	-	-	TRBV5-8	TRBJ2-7	TGTGCCAGCAGCCCAACAGGTTCCTCCTACGAGCAGTACTTC	CASSPTGSSYEQYF
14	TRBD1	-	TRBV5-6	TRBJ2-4	TGTGCCAGCAGCTTCGGGACAGGTGAGGACATTCAGTACTTC	CASSFGTGEDIQYF
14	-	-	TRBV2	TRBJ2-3	TGTGCCAGCAGTGACAGGGTTTCCACAGATACGCAGTATTTT	CASSDRVSTDTQYF
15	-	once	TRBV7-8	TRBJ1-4	TGTGCCAGCAGCTTGTTATGGACAGCTAGGGAAAAACTGTTTTTT	CASSLLWTAREKLFF
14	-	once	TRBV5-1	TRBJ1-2	TGTGCCAGCAGCTTGAGCGGGGGCTGGTCTGGCTACACCTTC	CASSLSGGWSGYTF
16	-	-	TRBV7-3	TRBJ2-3	TGTGCCAGCAGCTTAGGACAGCGGAATGGAACAGATACGCAGTATTTT	CASSLGQRNGTDTQYF
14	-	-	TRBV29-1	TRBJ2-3	TGCAGTGCCCTGGCCGGGGTAAGCACAGATACGCAGTATTTT	CSALAGVSTDTQYF
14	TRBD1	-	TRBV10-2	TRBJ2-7	TGCGCCAGCAGTGCTACAGGGGGCCTCTACGAGCAGTACTTC	CASSATGGLYEQYF
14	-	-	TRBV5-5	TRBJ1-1	TGTGCCAGCAGCTTAGGTGTCACGGACACTGAAGCTTTCTTT	CASSLGVTDTEAFF
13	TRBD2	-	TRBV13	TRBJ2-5	TGTGCCAGCAGCTGGGGAGGGGAAGAGACCCAGTACTTC	CASSWGGEETQYF
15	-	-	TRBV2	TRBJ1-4	TGTGCCAGCAGTGAAATCGGGTTCACTAATGAAAAACTGTTTTTT	CASSEIGFTNEKLFF
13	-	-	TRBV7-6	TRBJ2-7	TGTGCCAGCAGCTTCGGGCCTCCCTACGAGCAGTACTTC	CASSFGPPYEQYF
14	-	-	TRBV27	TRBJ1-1	TGTGCCAGCATCGGCCGCACGGGTTTCACTGAAGCTTTCTTT	CASIGRTGFTEAFF
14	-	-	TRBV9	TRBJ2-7	TGTGCCAGCAGCGTAGGTCCCGAAACCTACGAGCAGTACTTC	CASSVGPETYEQYF